This TCR beta chain was identified during a study of blood T cell repertoires in COVID-19 (TCRdb year 2020). At the level of the whole study: Samples covering the acute and convalescent phases of COVID-19 were provided by collaborators in the United States, Italy and Spain. The prospective study material was composed of cDNA or gDNA derived from T cells, B-cell-depleted T cells, or PBMCs. The dataset comprised deeply sampled blood TCRbeta repertoires from subjects exposed to, actively infected with, or recovered from COVID-19. A freely available public database, intended as a resource for researchers studying the immune response to SARS-CoV-2, is where the repertoires were released. Samples were obtained from the ongoing ImmuneRACE study (first 160 participants) and from about 1,300 subjects provided by 6 global collaborators. Nearly every sample came with metadata listing a de-identified subject ID, COVID-19 status, age in years and sex. Where HLA class I and class II types were available, the types were taken from metadata supplied by the sample provider, not from assay-based typing. The paper as a whole reports these results and caveats: Clinical and demographic metadata were provided uncurated, with the amount varying by source and participant.

One collaborating source in Seattle enrolled patients while the patients were actively infected and followed the patients over time throughout the course of disease. Collaborating institutions collected whole blood in K2EDTA tubes following their own protocols. For TCRbeta analysis, collaborators shipped samples as frozen whole blood, isolated PBMCs, or DNA extracted from either of those sample types. TCRbeta CDR3 regions were amplified from genomic DNA using the immunoSEQ Assay, a bias-controlled multiplex PCR. Processing in the source paper ran as follows. The number of nucleated cells in each sample was estimated from the amplification of reference gene primers within the assay. To quantify the absolute abundance of each unique TCRbeta CDR3 rearrangement, sequence reads were collapsed and filtered. For each sample, productive Simpson clonality was calculated as the square root of Simpson's diversity index across productive rearrangements. The clones in this table, taken by TCRdb from immuneACCESS, are in-frame only. Not every clone is retained; where verified, under half of the shortfall comes from an unresolved V gene, and the cause of the rest is unknown. The V and J calls and clone size come from that table; D and trimming were worked out from the DNA. The sample table records 60,000 or so clones; approximately 80% of these occur just once. Roughly 10% of the sample is in the top ten clones.

On this clone: What antigen it recognizes has not been identified. Base qualities are not provided; no much larger clone lies one nucleotide away.

The sequencing input was peripheral blood. This clonotype was sampled from a man aged 30 to 45 with COVID-19, enrolled during active disease.

The DNA sequence reads TGTGCCAGCAGCCAAGAGCTAGAGAAGAGATCCTATAATTCACCCCTCCACTTT. Its coded protein is CASSQELEKRSYNSPLHF. The V and J genes are TRBV4-2 and TRBJ1-6; the D segment cannot be called with confidence. From cysteine to phenylalanine, the CDR3 is 18 amino acids long. Just the 54-base CDR3 DNA is kept, in frame starting at base 1. Trimming costs V 0 bases and J 1 base, and their ends lie 13 bases apart. Via the germline V gene, CDR1 is LGHNA and CDR2 YNFKEQ.